The 12 T cell receptor beta chains listed next were all sequenced from one sample in a study of shared clonotypes between healthy human individuals. TCRdb's table, derived via immunoSEQ multiplex PCR, lists solely in-frame clones and lacks some. This sample carries fewer than 650,000 clones, 76% of them seen once, and the ten largest clones take under 15%. The sequenced material came from PBMCs. All receptors come from a woman aged 35 to 49 in good health. Some clones in this sample may be carry-over from other donors' samples.

A word on this clone: Within the sample, other DNA sequences also encode this same CDR3. The J gene is TRBJ1-1, the V gene TRBV5-1; D perhaps matches TRBD1 (5 bases). The CDR3 contains 14 residues. Germline V CDR1 and CDR2: SGHRS, YFSETQ. The V gene lost 0 bases and the J gene lost 4 bases, with 10 bases spanning the gap. The CDR3 DNA follows: TGCGCCAGCAGCTTGGTGGGGGAGGGCACTGAAGCTTTCTTT. This gives the protein CASSLVGEGTEAFF.

The V call is TRBV6-1, the J call TRBJ2-3; maybe TRBD2 (6 bases). This CDR3 is built from 16 residues. The V gene lost 0 bases and the J gene lost 1 base, with 11 bases spanning the gap. Germline CDR1 is MNHNS and CDR2 is SASEGT. The CDR3 DNA reads as TGTGCCAGCAGTGAAGCGTTGGCTAGCGGCACAGATACGCAGTATTTT. This codes for CASSEALASGTDTQYF.

The chain uses TRBV5-8 and TRBJ1-5; a weak D match, TRBD1 (5 bases). The CDR3 has 17 residues. V was trimmed by 2 bases and J by 3 bases, leaving 18 bases between them. Germline V gene sequence: CDR1 SGHTS, CDR2 YDEGEE. The CDR3 DNA reads as TGTGCCAGCAGCTTCTGGGGCCCCCAGGGCCTCAATCAGCCCCAGCATTTT. Its translation is CASSFWGPQGLNQPQHF. The whole variable domain, filled in from reference TRBV5-8 and TRBJ1-5, reads EAGVTQSPTHLIKTRGQQATLRCSPISGHTSVYWYQQALGLGLQFLLWYDEGEERNRGNFPPRFSGRQFPNYSSELNVNALELEDSALYLCASSFWGPQGLNQPQHFGDGTRLSIL.

This clone was seen only a few times. V usage is TRBV2 and J usage is TRBJ2-2, with a tentative D call TRBD2 (6 bases). The CDR3 spans 13 residues. V lost 9 bases, J lost 4 bases, and 12 bases lay in between. CDR1 and CDR2 from the germline V gene are SNHLY and FYNNEI. The CDR3 bases are TGTGCCAGTCGGGAGTGGGGCACCGGGGAGCTGTTTTTT. Its translation: CASREWGTGELFF. The full variable domain, its missing parts supplied by reference TRBV2 and TRBJ2-2, is EPEVTQTPSHQVTQMGQEVILRCVPISNHLYFYWYRQILGQKVEFLVSFYNNEISEKSEIFDDQFSVERPDGSNFTLKIRSTKLEDSAMYFCASREWGTGELFFGEGSRLTVL.

Comments on this clone: A much bigger clone sits one base away, suggesting this may be a read error. V and J are TRBV29-1 and TRBJ2-7; D may be TRBD2 (7 bases). Per the germline V gene, CDR1 is SQVTM and CDR2 is ANQGSEA. The CDR3 contains 14 residues. CDR3 bases: TGCAGCGTTGCGGGGGCTAGCGGATCCTGCGAGCAGTACTTC. Its protein product is CSVAGASGSCEQYF.

CDR3 residues: CASALSLNTEAFF. The CDR3 DNA reads TGTGCCAGCGCCCTAAGTCTTAACACTGAAGCTTTCTTT. The chain employs TRBV7-8 and TRBJ1-1; D remains unclear. The germline V gene encodes CDR1 SGHVS and CDR2 FQNEAQ. V dropped 8 bases and J dropped 2 bases, with 12 bases sitting between them. This CDR3 region has 13 residues.

Details on this clone: One end of the junction varies from germline; a read error may be responsible. This chain links TRBV4-1 with TRBJ2-6; D perhaps matches TRBD1 (5 bases). The CDR3 is made up of 20 amino acids. Germline lookup yields CDR1 MGHRA and CDR2 YSYEKL. The DNA of the CDR3 is TGCGCCAGCAGCCAAGATCGACGTAGGGCAGCCTTGACTGGGGCCAACGTCCCGACTTTC. Its protein is CASSQDRRRAALTGANVPTF.

This chain joins TRBV19 and TRBJ2-7; tentatively, D is TRBD2 (6 bases). The CDR3 loop spans 14 amino acids. Germline CDR1 is LNHDA and CDR2 is SQIVND (reference sequence). V was clipped by 5 bases and J by 0 bases, with 11 bases between them. In DNA, the CDR3 is TGTGCCAGTAGTGCCCGGACTAACTCCTACGAGCAGTACTTC. Translated, it gives CASSARTNSYEQYF.

This clone was counted a single time. The J gene is TRBJ2-7, the V gene TRBV2; D might be TRBD1 or TRBD2, each matching 5 bases. Germline CDR1 is SNHLY and CDR2 is FYNNEI. V was shortened by 5 bases and J by 5 bases, with 16 bases between the two germline ends. This CDR3 comprises 14 residues. CDR3 amino acids: CASSTRGTWDEQYF. Written as DNA, the CDR3 is TGTGCCAGCAGTACTCGAGGGACGTGGGACGAGCAGTACTTC. Filled out from reference TRBV2 and TRBJ2-7, the complete variable domain reads EPEVTQTPSHQVTQMGQEVILRCVPISNHLYFYWYRQILGQKVEFLVSFYNNEISEKSEIFDDQFSVERPDGSNFTLKIRSTKLEDSAMYFCASSTRGTWDEQYFGPGTRLTVT.

This sequence joins TRBV4-2 and TRBJ2-5, with 7 bases matching TRBD2. The germline gives CDR1 LGHNA, CDR2 YNFKEQ. Unmatched junction bases numbered 3, after V lost 1 base and J lost 1 base. This CDR3 comprises 15 residues. CDR3 in DNA: TGTGCCAGCAGCCAAGTACTAGCGCCCCAAGAGACCCAGTACTTC. Translating it yields CASSQVLAPQETQYF.

The chain is built from TRBV5-8 and TRBJ2-1; TRBD2 matches 10 bases. Per the germline V gene, CDR1 is SGHTS and CDR2 is YDEGEE. CDR3 size: 17 residues. V shed 5 bases and J 0 bases; nucleotides not matched to a gene: 8. CDR3 region: CASRVLAGLISYNEQFF. The CDR3 bases are TGTGCCAGCAGGGTACTAGCGGGACTTATCTCCTACAATGAGCAGTTCTTC.

The rearrangement joins TRBV9 to TRBJ2-1; D uncertain. The CDR3 spans 14 residues. Trimming removed 0 bases from V and 7 bases from J, with 11 bases in between. Germline V gene data show CDR1 as SGDLS and CDR2 as YYNGEE. The CDR3 spells CASSVGDLGNEQFF. The DNA for the CDR3 is TGTGCCAGCAGCGTAGGAGATCTGGGGAATGAGCAGTTCTTC. Complete variable domain (other parts from reference TRBV9 and TRBJ2-1): DSGVTQTPKHLITATGQRVTLRCSPRSGDLSVYWYQQSLDQGLQFLIQYYNGEERAKGNILERFSAQQFPDLHSELNLSSLELGDSALYFCASSVGDLGNEQFFGPGTRLTVL.